What follows describes a single T cell receptor beta chain. What it binds is unknown. The sample originates from a study of cytomegalovirus exposure and HLA in healthy donors. Study-wide results and limits: A few chains linked to CMV were shown in vitro to be specific for CMV antigens. Among TCR sequences, most were rare, though some public TCRs appeared in many donors. Listed as cytomegalovirus-associated were 150 to 200 TCR beta chains. According to a later analysis, TCR clusters from the first cohort tended to co-occur in the 120 or so validation repertoires.

Germline lookup yields CDR1 SEHNR and CDR2 FQNEAQ (reference sequence). The V gene end was trimmed by 4 bases and the J gene end by 0 bases; junction bases not matched to a gene: 12. CDR3 length equals 17 residues. Method: immunoSEQ multiplex PCR; TCRdb's copy keeps in-frame clones and lacks some. The sample has about 140,000 clones; 80% to 90% are singletons. V and J are TRBV7-9 and TRBJ2-7; 7 nucleotides align to TRBD1. The sequenced sample was PBMCs. The source of this sequence is a man aged 18 to 35 in good health and CMV-seronegative. The CDR3 loop reads CASSSNRDSSFSYEQYF. The DNA of the CDR3 is TGTGCCAGCAGCTCAAACCGGGACAGCTCCTTCTCCTACGAGCAGTACTTC.